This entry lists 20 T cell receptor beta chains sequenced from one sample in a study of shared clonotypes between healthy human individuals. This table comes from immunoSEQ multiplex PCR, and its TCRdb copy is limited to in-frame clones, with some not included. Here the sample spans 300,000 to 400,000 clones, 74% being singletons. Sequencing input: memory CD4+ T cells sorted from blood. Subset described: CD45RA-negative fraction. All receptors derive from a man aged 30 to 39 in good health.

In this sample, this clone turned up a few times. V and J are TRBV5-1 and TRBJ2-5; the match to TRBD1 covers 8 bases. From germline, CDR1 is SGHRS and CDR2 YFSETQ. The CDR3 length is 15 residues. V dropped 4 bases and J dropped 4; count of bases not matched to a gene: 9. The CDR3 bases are TGCGCCAGCAGCAGGACGACAGGGGATTCAGAGACCCAGTACTTC. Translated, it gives CASSRTTGDSETQYF.

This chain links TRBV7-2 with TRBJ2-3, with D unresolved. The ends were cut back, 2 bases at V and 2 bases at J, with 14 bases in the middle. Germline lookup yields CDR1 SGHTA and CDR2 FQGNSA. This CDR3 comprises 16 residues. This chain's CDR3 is CASSLLGPRNTDTQYF. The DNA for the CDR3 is TGTGCCAGCAGCTTACTGGGTCCCCGGAACACAGATACGCAGTATTTT.

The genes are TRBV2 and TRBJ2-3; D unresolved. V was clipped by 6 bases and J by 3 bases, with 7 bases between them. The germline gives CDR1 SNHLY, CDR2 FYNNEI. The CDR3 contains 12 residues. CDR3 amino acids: CASRQITDTQYF. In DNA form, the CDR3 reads TGTGCCAGCAGACAGATAACAGATACGCAGTATTTT.

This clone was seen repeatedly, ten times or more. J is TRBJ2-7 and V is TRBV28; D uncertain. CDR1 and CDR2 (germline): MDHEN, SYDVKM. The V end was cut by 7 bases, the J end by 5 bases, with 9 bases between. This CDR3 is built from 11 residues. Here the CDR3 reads CASIHLHEQYF. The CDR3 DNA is TGTGCCAGCATTCATCTCCACGAGCAGTACTTC.

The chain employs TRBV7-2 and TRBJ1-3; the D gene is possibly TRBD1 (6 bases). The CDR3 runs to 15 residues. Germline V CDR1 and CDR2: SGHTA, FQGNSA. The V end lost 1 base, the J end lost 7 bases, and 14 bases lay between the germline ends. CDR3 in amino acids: CASSLGDTRMNTIYF. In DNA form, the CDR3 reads TGTGCCAGCAGCTTAGGGGACACGCGGATGAACACCATATATTTT.

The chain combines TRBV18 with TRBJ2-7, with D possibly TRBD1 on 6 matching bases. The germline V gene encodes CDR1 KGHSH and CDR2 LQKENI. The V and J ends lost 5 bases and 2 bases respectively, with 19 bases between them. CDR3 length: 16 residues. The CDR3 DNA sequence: TGTGCCAGCTCAAGTACCGACAGGATAGCAACCTACGAGCAGTACTTC. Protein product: CASSSTDRIATYEQYF. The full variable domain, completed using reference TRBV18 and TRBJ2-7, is NAGVMQNPRHLVRRRGQEARLRCSPMKGHSHVYWYRQLPEEGLKFMVYLQKENIIDESGMPKERFSAEFPKEGPSILRIQQVVRGDSAAYFCASSSTDRIATYEQYFGPGTRLTVT.

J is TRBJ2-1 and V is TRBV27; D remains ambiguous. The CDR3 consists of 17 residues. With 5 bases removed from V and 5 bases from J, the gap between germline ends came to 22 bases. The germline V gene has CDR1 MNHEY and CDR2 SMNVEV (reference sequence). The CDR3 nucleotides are TGTGCCAGCAGTCCCCATCCCTTAGGGAATACGAACAATGAGCAGTTCTTC. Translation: CASSPHPLGNTNNEQFF.

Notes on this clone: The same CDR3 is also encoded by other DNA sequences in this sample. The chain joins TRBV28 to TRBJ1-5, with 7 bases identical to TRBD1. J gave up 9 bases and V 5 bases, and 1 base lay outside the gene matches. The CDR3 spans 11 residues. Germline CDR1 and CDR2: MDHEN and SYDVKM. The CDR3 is CASSGDRPQHF. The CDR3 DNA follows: TGTGCCAGCAGTGGGGACAGGCCCCAGCATTTT.

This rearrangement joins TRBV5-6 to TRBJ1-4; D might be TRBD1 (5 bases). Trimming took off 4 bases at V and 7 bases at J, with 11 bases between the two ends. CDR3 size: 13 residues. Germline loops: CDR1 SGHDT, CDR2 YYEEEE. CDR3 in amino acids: CASSSGQIEKLFF. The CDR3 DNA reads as TGTGCCAGCAGCAGTGGACAAATTGAAAAACTGTTTTTT. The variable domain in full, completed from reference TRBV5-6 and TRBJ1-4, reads DAGVTQSPTHLIKTRGQQVTLRCSPKSGHDTVSWYQQALGQGPQFIFQYYEEEERQRGNFPDRFSGHQFPNYSSELNVNALLLGDSALYLCASSSGQIEKLFFGSGTQLSVL.

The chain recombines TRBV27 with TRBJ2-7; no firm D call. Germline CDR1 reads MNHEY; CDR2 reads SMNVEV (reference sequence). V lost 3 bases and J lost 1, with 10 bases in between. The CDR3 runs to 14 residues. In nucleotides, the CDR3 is TGTGCCAGCAGTTTCCGAGGTGTATCCTACGAGCAGTACTTC. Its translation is CASSFRGVSYEQYF.

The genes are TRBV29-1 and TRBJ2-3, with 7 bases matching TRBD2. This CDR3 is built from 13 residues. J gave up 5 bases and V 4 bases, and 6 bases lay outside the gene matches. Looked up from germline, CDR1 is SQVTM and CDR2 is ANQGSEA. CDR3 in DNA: TGCAGCGTTGGTGGGAGGGCTGAAGATACGCAGTATTTT. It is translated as CSVGGRAEDTQYF.

CDR3 bases: TGTGCCAGCAGCTTGGGGGACACCCATTCCTACGAGCAGTACTTC. It encodes CASSLGDTHSYEQYF. The rearrangement joins TRBV5-6 to TRBJ2-7; a weak D match, TRBD1 (6 bases). CDR1 is SGHDT and CDR2 is YYEEEE in the germline V gene. The CDR3 length is 15 residues. Trimming left V 0 bases short and J 1 base short, with 11 bases between.

CDR3 residues: CASSQVFGHTGELFF. As DNA, the CDR3 is TGCGCCAGCAGCCAAGTATTCGGGCACACCGGGGAGCTGTTTTTT. The chain recombines TRBV4-1 with TRBJ2-2; D not resolved. The CDR3 is 15 residues long. Germline V gives CDR1 MGHRA, CDR2 YSYEKL. V lost 1 base, J lost 3 bases, and 9 bases lay in between.

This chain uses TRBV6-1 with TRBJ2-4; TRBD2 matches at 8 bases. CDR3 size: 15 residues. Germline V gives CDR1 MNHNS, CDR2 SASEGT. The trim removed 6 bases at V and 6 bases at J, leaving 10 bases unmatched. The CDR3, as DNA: TGTGCCAGCAGCGGGGGGGTGGGACGAGGAAACATTCAGTACTTC. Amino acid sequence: CASSGGVGRGNIQYF.

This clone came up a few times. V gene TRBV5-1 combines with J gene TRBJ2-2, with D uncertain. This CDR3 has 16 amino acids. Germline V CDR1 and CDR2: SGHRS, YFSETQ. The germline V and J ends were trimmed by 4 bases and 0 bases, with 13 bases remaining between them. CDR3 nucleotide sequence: TGCGCCAGCAGCCCCCCCCCAGCGACGAACACCGGGGAGCTGTTTTTT. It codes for CASSPPPATNTGELFF.

This CDR3 is CASRTSGNKVSEETQYF. CDR3 bases: TGTGCCAGCAGGACTAGCGGGAACAAAGTAAGCGAAGAGACCCAGTACTTC. J is TRBJ2-5 and V is TRBV19, with TRBD2 identical over 12 bases. The CDR3 has 17 residues. V gave up 9 bases and J gave up 3 bases; unmatched junction bases: 14. CDR1 and CDR2 from the germline V gene are LNHDA and SQIVND (reference sequence).

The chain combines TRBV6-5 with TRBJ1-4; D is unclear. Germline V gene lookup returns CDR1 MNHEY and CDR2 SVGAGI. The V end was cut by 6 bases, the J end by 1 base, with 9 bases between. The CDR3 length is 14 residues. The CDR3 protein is CASRSQETNEKLFF. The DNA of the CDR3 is TGTGCCAGCAGATCGCAGGAAACTAATGAAAAACTGTTTTTT.

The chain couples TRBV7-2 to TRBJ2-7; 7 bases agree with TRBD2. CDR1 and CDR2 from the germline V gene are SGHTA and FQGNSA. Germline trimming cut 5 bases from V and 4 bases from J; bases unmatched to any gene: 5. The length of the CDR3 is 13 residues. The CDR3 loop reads CASSIPGLYEQYF. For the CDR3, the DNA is TGTGCCAGCAGCATACCGGGACTATACGAGCAGTACTTC.

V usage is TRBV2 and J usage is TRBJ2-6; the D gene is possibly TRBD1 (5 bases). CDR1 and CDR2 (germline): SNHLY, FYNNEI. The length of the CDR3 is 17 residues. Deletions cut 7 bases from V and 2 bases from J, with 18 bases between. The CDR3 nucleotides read TGTGCCAGCACGGTAAATCCACAGGCGCCTGGGGCCAACGTCCTGACTTTC. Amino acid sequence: CASTVNPQAPGANVLTF.

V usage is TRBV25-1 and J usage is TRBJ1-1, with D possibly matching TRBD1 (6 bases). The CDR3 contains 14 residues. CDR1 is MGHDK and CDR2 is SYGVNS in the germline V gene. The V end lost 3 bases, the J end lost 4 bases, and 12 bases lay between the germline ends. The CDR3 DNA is TGTGCCAGCAGTGATTGGGGGCTGAGCACTGAAGCTTTCTTT. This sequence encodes CASSDWGLSTEAFF.